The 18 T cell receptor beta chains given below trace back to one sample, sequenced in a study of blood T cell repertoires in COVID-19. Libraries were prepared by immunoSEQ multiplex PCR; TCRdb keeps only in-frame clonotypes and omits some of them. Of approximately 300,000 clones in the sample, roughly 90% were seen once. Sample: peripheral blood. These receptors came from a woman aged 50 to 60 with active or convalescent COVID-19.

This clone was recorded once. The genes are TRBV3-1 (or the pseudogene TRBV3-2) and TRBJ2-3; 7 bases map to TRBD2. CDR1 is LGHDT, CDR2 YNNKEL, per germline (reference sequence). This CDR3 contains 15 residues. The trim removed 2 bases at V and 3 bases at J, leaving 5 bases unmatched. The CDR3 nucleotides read TGTGCCAGCAGCCAATGGCTAGCGGAAACAGATACGCAGTATTTT. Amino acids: CASSQWLAETDTQYF.

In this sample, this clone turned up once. CDR3 loop: CASSQGTSGIETQYF. As DNA, the CDR3 is TGCGCCAGCAGCCAAGGGACTAGCGGGATTGAGACCCAGTACTTC. V usage is TRBV4-3 and J usage is TRBJ2-5, with 12 bases aligning to TRBD2. This CDR3 is built from 15 residues. Germline V gene data show CDR1 as LGHNA and CDR2 as YSLEER. Losses at the gene ends were 1 base for V and 5 bases for J; bases not matched to a gene: 2.

The CDR3 nucleotides read TGCGCCAGCAGCCAAGATGACAGTTTTGGAAACACCATATATTTT. The encoded protein is CASSQDDSFGNTIYF. The chain carries TRBV4-1 and TRBJ1-3, with D perhaps matching TRBD1 (5 bases). This CDR3 contains 15 residues. Germline V gives CDR1 MGHRA, CDR2 YSYEKL. V was shortened by 0 bases and J by 3 bases, with 9 bases between the two germline ends.

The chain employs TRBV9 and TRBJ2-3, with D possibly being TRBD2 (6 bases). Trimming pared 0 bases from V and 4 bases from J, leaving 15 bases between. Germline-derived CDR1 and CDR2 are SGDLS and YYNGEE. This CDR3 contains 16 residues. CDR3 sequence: CASSVDLAYPPDTQYF. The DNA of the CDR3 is TGTGCCAGCAGCGTAGATCTAGCGTACCCCCCAGATACGCAGTATTTT.

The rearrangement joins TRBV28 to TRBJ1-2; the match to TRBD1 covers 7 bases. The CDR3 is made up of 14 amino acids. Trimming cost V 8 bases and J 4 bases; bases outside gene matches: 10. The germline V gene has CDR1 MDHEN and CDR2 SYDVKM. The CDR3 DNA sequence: TGTGCCAGCCTGCCGGGACAGACATTCTATGGCTACACCTTC. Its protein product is CASLPGQTFYGYTF.

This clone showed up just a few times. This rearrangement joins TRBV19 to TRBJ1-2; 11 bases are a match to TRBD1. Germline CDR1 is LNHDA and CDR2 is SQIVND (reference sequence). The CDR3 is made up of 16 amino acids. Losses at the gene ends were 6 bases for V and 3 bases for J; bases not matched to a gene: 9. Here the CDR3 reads CASRGTGGLEDYGYTF. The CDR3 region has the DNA TGTGCCAGTAGAGGGACAGGGGGTTTAGAGGACTATGGCTACACCTTC.

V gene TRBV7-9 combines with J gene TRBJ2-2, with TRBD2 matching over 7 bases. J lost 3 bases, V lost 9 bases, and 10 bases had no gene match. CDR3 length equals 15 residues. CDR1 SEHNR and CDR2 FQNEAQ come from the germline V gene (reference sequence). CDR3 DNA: TGTGCCAGTACCATCGGGGGGACGGACACCGGGGAGCTGTTTTTT. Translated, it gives CASTIGGTDTGELFF.

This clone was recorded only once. In nucleotides, the CDR3 is TGTGCCTGGAGTCCGACAGACAGGGTCTATGGCTACACCTTC. Amino acids: CAWSPTDRVYGYTF. This chain connects TRBV30 to TRBJ1-2; 7 nucleotides match TRBD1. The CDR3 consists of 14 residues. Germline CDR1 reads GTSNPN; CDR2 reads SVGIG (reference sequence). J was trimmed by 4 bases and V by 2 bases; bases with no gene match: 7.

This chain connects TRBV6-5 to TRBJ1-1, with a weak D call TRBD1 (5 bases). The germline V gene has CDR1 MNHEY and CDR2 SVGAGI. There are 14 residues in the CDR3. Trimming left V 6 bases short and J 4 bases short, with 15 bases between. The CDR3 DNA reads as TGTGCCAGCAGCACGACAGCGGGGGGCACTGAAGCTTTCTTT. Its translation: CASSTTAGGTEAFF.

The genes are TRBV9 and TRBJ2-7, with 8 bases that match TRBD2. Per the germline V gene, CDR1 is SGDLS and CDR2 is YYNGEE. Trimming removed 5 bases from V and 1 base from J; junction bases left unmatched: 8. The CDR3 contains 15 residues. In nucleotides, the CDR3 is TGTGCCAGCAGTCCGAGCGGGAGTATGTCCTACGAGCAGTACTTC. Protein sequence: CASSPSGSMSYEQYF.

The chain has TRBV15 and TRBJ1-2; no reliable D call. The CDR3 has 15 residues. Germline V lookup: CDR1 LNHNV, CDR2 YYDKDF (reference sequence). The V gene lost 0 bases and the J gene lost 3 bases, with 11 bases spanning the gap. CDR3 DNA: TGTGCCACCAGCAGAGATCTCACGAGTCACTATGGCTACACCTTC. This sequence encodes CATSRDLTSHYGYTF.

The CDR3 region has the DNA TGTGCCTGGGTACAGGGGAACACCGGGGAGCTGTTTTTT. Its protein product is CAWVQGNTGELFF. The rearrangement uses TRBV30 and TRBJ2-2; weak D call: TRBD1 (6 bases). This CDR3 contains 13 residues. Germline V gives CDR1 GTSNPN, CDR2 SVGIG (reference sequence). V shed 5 bases and J shed 1 base, with 8 bases lying between them.

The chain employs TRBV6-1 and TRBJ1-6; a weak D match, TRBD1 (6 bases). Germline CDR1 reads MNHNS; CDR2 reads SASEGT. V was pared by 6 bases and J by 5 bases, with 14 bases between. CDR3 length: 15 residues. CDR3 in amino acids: CASRAQTGNNSPLHF. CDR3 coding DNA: TGTGCCAGCAGGGCCCAAACAGGGAATAATTCACCCCTCCACTTT.

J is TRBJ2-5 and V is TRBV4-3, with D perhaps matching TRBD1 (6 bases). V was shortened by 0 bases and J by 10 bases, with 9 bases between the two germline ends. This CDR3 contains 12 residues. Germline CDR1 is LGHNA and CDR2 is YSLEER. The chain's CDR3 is CASSQDGGGQYF. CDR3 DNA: TGCGCCAGCAGCCAAGATGGGGGCGGCCAGTACTTC.

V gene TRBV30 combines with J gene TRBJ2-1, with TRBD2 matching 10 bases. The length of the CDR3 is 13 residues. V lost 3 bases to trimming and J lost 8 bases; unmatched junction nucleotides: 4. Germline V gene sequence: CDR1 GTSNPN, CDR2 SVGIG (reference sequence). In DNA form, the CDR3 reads TGTGCCTGGAGCCAGCGGGGGGGCCATGAGCAGTTCTTC. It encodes CAWSQRGGHEQFF.

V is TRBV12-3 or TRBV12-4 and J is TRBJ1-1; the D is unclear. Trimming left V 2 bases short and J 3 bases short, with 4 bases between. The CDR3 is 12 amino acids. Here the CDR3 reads CASSLSYTEAFF. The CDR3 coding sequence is TGTGCCAGCAGTTTATCGTACACTGAAGCTTTCTTT.

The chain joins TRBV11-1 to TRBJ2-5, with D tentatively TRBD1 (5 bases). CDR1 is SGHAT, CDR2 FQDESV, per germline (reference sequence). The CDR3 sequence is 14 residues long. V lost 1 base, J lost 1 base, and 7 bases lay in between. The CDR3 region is CASSLEGVQETQYF. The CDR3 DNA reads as TGTGCCAGCAGCTTAGAAGGGGTCCAAGAGACCCAGTACTTC.

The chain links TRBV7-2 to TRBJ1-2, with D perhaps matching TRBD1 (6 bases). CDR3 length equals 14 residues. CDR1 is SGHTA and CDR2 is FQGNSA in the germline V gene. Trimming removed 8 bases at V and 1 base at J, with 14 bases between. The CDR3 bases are TGTGCCAGCCAGACAGGCACCCTTAACTATGGCTACACCTTC. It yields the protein CASQTGTLNYGYTF. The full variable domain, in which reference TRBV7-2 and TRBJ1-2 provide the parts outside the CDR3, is GAGVSQSPSNKVTEKGKDVELRCDPISGHTALYWYRQSLGQGLEFLIYFQGNSAPDKSGLPSDRFSAERTGGSVSTLTIQRTQQEDSAVYLCASQTGTLNYGYTFGSGTRLTVV.